What follows describes a single T cell receptor (beta chain). This clonotype was seen at least ten times. The target of this receptor is not known. Base-call qualities are not available, and no considerably larger clone is one nucleotide away. From the germline V gene, CDR1 is KGHSH and CDR2 is LQKENI. V drops 8 bases and J drops 5 bases, leaving 12 bases in between. The CDR3 holds 12 amino acids from the cysteine to the phenylalanine. Just the 36-base CDR3 DNA is kept, in frame starting at base 1. To prepare the library, RT-PCR was applied. Data came from an Illumina HiSeq 2500. TCRdb redid the processing of the public reads, applying fastp at Q25 and MiXCR, and retained in-frame beta chains. Each CDR3 protein appears once, grouped with its most common genes and DNA. The sample records about 520,000 distinct CDR3 sequences, around 7.7% of which are singletons. The ten largest clones represent around 13% of the sample.

This entry comes from a study of response to subunit inactivated influenza vaccine (dated by TCRdb to the late 2010s). For context, the study as a whole: The study used deep quantitative T cell receptor repertoire profiling to track responses to a trivalent subunit inactivated influenza vaccine. Points the paper makes about the study in general: The authors suggested that each seasonal influenza vaccination may recruit only a limited number of new T cells.

The chain was built from TRBV18 and TRBJ2-5; TRBD2 is a possible D gene, resting on 5 matching bases. Sample: PBMCs from blood, taken 23 months after vaccination. The clonotype comes from a man in his fifties or sixties who received an inactivated influenza vaccine. Donor details come from another sample of the same person, matched by shared clones. The nucleotide sequence is TGTGCCAGCAGTCCTAGCCGGGAGACCCAGTACTTC. This codes for CASSPSRETQYF.